The text below deals with one T cell receptor (beta chain). This sample stems from a study of blood T cell repertoires in COVID-19. Overall study: Sites in the United States, Italy and Spain provided acute and convalescent COVID-19 samples.

Original processing notes: Researchers report that nucleated cell counts were estimated from reference gene primer amplification. The repertoire was sequenced with immunoSEQ multiplex PCR; TCRdb's copy has only in-frame clones and lacks some. V and J calls and clone size are given by that table; D and trimming were obtained from the DNA. This repertoire shows about 97,000 clones, over 65% found once; its top ten account for 3.5% to 5%. Trimming pared 4 bases from V and 1 base from J, leaving 9 bases between. This CDR3 spans 14 amino acids. Germline V CDR1 and CDR2: SGHKS, YYEKEE (reference sequence).

Sequenced input: peripheral blood. The receptor comes from a human donor in a cohort sampled during active COVID-19. The rearrangement joins TRBV5-5 to TRBJ1-3; D remains ambiguous. The DNA for the CDR3 is TGTGCCAGCAGCCACCCGGGGTCTGGAAACACCATATATTTT. Its protein is CASSHPGSGNTIYF.